The 7 T cell receptor beta chains below all came from one sample that was sequenced in a study of blood T cell repertoires in COVID-19. Libraries were prepared by immunoSEQ multiplex PCR; TCRdb keeps only in-frame clonotypes and omits some of them. The table records 450,000 or so clones, roughly nine tenths of them present only once. Material: peripheral blood. Receptors originate from a man aged 18 to 35 with COVID-19, enrolled during active disease.

The chain combines TRBV29-1 with TRBJ2-7, with 8 bases lining up with TRBD1. Germline V gives CDR1 SQVTM, CDR2 ANQGSEA. V dropped 6 bases and J dropped 2; count of bases not matched to a gene: 3. The CDR3 length is 12 residues. The CDR3 region is CSVNRGAYEQYF. The CDR3 region has the DNA TGCAGCGTAAACAGGGGGGCCTACGAGCAGTACTTC.

V is TRBV10-1 and J is TRBJ2-3; the match to TRBD2 covers 8 bases. From germline, CDR1 is WNHNN and CDR2 SYGVQD (reference sequence). The trim removed 4 bases at V and 3 bases at J, leaving 9 bases unmatched. The CDR3 runs 16 residues. The CDR3 bases are TGCGCCAGCAGTGGGGGTAGCGGGGAAACAACAGATACGCAGTATTTT. Its translation: CASSGGSGETTDTQYF.

This chain links TRBV11-3 with TRBJ2-7; 8 nucleotides match TRBD1. The CDR3 length is 13 residues. The trim removed 5 bases at V and 4 bases at J, leaving 4 bases unmatched. Germline assignment: CDR1 SGHNT and CDR2 YENEEA. The CDR3: CASSETGGYEQYF. CDR3 in DNA: TGTGCCAGCAGCGAAACAGGGGGTTACGAGCAGTACTTC.

The chain links TRBV4-1 to TRBJ2-7, with a tentative D call TRBD1 (6 bases). Between the trimmed V and J ends, which lost 1 base and 3 bases, there was a span of 7 bases. The CDR3 length is 13 residues. Per germline, CDR1 MGHRA and CDR2 YSYEKL. CDR3: CASSQVGGYEQYF. Written as DNA, the CDR3 is TGCGCCAGCAGCCAAGTAGGGGGCTACGAGCAGTACTTC.

This chain links TRBV10-1 with TRBJ2-7; TRBD2 agrees at 7 bases. V shed 3 bases and J 5 bases; nucleotides not matched to a gene: 4. Germline lookup yields CDR1 WNHNN and CDR2 SYGVQD (reference sequence). The CDR3 is made up of 13 amino acids. In DNA form, the CDR3 reads TGCGCCAGCAGTGATGGGAGGGACGACGAGCAGTACTTC. This gives the protein CASSDGRDDEQYF.

The J gene is TRBJ2-3, the V gene TRBV4-1; possible D gene TRBD1, 5 bases. The CDR3 length is 15 residues. V was shortened by 7 bases and J by 0 bases, with 14 bases between the two germline ends. Germline CDR1 MGHRA, CDR2 YSYEKL. CDR3 amino acids: CASTQTALSTDTQYF. As DNA, the CDR3 is TGCGCCAGCACCCAGACAGCACTTAGCACAGATACGCAGTATTTT.

The chain links TRBV19 to TRBJ2-3; 9 positions match TRBD2. Germline loops: CDR1 LNHDA, CDR2 SQIVND (reference sequence). CDR3 length equals 16 residues. After removal of 5 bases from V and 4 bases from J, the junction contained 10 bases not matched to a gene. CDR3 protein: CASSLWVSGSADTQYF. CDR3 DNA sequence: TGTGCCAGTAGTCTATGGGTTAGCGGGAGCGCAGATACGCAGTATTTT.